This T cell receptor beta chain was obtained from a study of naive CD8 T cells in extremely preterm neonates. Deliveries were elective term cesareans at roughly 37-41 weeks, with no labor or membrane rupture. Findings and caveats of the study: Preterm CDR3s were shorter than older groups', with fewer N additions and less trimming.

V was clipped by 1 base and J by 3 bases; unmatched bases: 8. In germline, CDR1 is MNHEY, CDR2 SVGAGI. This CDR3 is 16 amino acids long. About this clone: Its antigen is unknown.

Only in-frame clones appear in the TCRdb table, and some are missing; sequencing was by immunoSEQ multiplex PCR. The sample lists 7,500 to 9,500 clones; roughly 98% were seen once. Sequencing input: naive CD8+ T cells from cord blood. This clonotype was sampled from a newborn in good health. The rearrangement joins TRBV6-5 to TRBJ2-5, with TRBD2 matching over 7 bases. The CDR3 DNA is TGTGCCAGCAGTTACTTCAGCGGGGAGACCAAAGAGACCCAGTACTTC. Protein sequence: CASSYFSGETKETQYF.